This record covers a single T cell receptor beta chain. The antigen remains undetermined. Just one base apart from a much larger clone, this may be a read error. These data belong to a study of tumor and adjacent non-tumor tissue in lung cancer. The CDR3 runs 14 residues. The V gene's germline CDR1 is SGHRS and CDR2 YFSETQ. The template was RNA from unsorted bulk tissue. Three rounds of nested PCR, following a modified ARM-PCR protocol, produced the TCRbeta library. TCRdb reprocessed the multiplex PCR reads with MiXCR, giving one entry per CDR3 protein. The table records around 70,000 distinct CDR3 sequences, around 73% of them present only once. Overall study results and limits: Shorter survival was associated with higher TCR diversity in tumors. Tumor tissue had significantly higher TCR diversity than normal lung. Normal lung showed higher cumulative top 100 clone frequency than tumor.

The specimen sequenced was lung tumor tissue. The chain uses TRBV5-1 and TRBJ1-2; D may be TRBD1 (5 bases). The TCR was taken from a man in his sixties with non-small cell lung cancer. The CDR3 reads CTSSLAGEDGGYTF. The CDR3 DNA sequence: TGCACCAGCAGCTTGGCGGGGGAAGATGGTGGCTACACCTTC.